The clone carrying this T cell receptor (beta chain) showed up just a few times. The time point: cycle 4 day 1 (C4D1), after less than 7 weeks of nivolumab. All patients experienced relapse after autologous stem cell transplantation, and brentuximab vedotin exposure was variable. This specimen comes from a study of PD-1 blockade in classical Hodgkin lymphoma. This CDR3 comprises 14 residues. Data came from immunoSEQ multiplex PCR; TCRdb stores just in-frame clones and leaves some out. Among roughly 100,000 clones listed, over 85% were seen once. The sequence was obtained from a human donor with classical Hodgkin lymphoma. The chain carries TRBV21-1 and TRBJ2-6; TRBD1, as called in the table, went unchecked against the DNA. TRBV21-1 is classified as a pseudogene. The input for sequencing was peripheral blood mononuclear cells (PBMCs), taken before the fourth cycle of nivolumab. The CDR3 region is CASSKAGHPDVLTF. Here the CDR3 DNA reads TGTGCCAGCAGCAAAGCGGGACACCCCGACGTCCTGACTTTC.